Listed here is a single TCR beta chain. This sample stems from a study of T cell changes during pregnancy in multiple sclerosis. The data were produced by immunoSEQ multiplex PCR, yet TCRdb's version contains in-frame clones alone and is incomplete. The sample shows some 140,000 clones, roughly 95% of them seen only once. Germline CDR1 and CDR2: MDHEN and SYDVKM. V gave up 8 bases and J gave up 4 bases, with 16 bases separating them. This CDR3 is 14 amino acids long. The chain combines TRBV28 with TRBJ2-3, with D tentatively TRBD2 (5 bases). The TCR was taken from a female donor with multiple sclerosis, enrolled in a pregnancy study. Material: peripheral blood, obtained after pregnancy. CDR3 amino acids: CASRRGLLADTQYF. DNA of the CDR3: TGTGCCAGCCGACGAGGACTGCTGGCAGATACGCAGTATTTT.